This T cell receptor beta chain was observed in a study of CD8 T cells in ankylosing spondylitis. This clonotype showed up just a few times. The antigen is unknown. Study observations and caveats: Disease-linked clones were reportedly significantly enriched in matched ankylosing spondylitis synovial fluid. Apparently characteristic of ankylosing spondylitis blood was a TCR beta motif (eight highly homologous variants).

TCRdb recomputed calls from the 5' RACE reads with MiXCR, one row per CDR3 protein. Among about 310,000 distinct CDR3 sequences listed, around 20% were seen once. The sample taken for sequencing was blood, either unsorted or a sorted T cell fraction (not recorded which). The receptor comes from a female donor with ankylosing spondylitis or in good health (not recorded which).

The DNA of the CDR3 is TGTGCCAGCAGCTTAGAGGAGCTAGCGTCTGAGCAGTTCTTC. Residues: CASSLEELASEQFF. The chain combines TRBV7-6 with TRBJ2-1; the D gene is possibly TRBD2 (6 bases). V dropped 1 base and J dropped 9 bases, with 13 bases sitting between them. Germline V gene lookup returns CDR1 SGHVS and CDR2 FNYEAQ. The CDR3 extends over 14 amino acids. The full variable domain, completed using reference TRBV7-6 and TRBJ2-1, is GAGVSQSPRYKVTKRGQDVALRCDPISGHVSLYWYRQALGQGPEFLTYFNYEAQQDKSGLPNDRFSAERPEGSISTLTIQRTEQRDSAMYRCASSLEELASEQFFGPGTRLTVL.